The clone carrying this T cell receptor beta chain showed up just a few times. Antigen specificity is unknown. Using a J-beta primer mix together with a sample-barcoded 5' primer, a second PCR was run for roughly 7 to 11 cycles. TCRdb used MiXCR to reprocess the 5' RACE reads, holding one entry per CDR3 protein. This sample has roughly 1,800,000 distinct CDR3 sequences, with less than 50% found just once. Deletions cut 6 bases from V and 1 base from J, with 7 bases between. Germline V gene data show CDR1 as SGHTA and CDR2 as FQGTGA. The CDR3 extends over 14 amino acids. These data are taken from a study of blood T cells in healthy people across ages. Findings and limits, study-wide: With naive T cell percentage, TCR beta diversity showed a strong correlation. Among long-lived donors, naive CD4+ cells were more numerous and diversity higher than in aged donors.

The sample providers were healthy Caucasian people from Russia, aged about 6 to 95. The extraction recovered at least 5.5 micrograms of total RNA per sample. The origin of this receptor is a woman in her thirties or forties in good health. The chain joins TRBV7-3 to TRBJ2-6; possibly TRBD2 for D (5 bases). Source material: blood. In DNA form, the CDR3 reads TGTGCCAGCAGGCGGACTTCTGGGGCCAACGTCCTGACTTTC. This encodes CASRRTSGANVLTF.